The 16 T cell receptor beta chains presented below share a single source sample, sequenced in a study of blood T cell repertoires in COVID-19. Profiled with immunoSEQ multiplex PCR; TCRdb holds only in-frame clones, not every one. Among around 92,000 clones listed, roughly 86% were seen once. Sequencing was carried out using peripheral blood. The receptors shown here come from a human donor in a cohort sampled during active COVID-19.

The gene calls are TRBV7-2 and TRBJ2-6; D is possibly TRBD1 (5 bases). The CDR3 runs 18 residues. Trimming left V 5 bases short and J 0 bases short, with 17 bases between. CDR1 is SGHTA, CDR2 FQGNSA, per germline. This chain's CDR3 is CASSPLGAPHSGANVLTF. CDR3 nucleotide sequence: TGTGCCAGCAGCCCTCTTGGGGCTCCCCACTCTGGGGCCAACGTCCTGACTTTC.

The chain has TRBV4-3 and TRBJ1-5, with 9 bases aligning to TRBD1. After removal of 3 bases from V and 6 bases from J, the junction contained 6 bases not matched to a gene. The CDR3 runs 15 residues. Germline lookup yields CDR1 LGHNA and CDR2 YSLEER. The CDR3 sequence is CASSQEGQGRQPQHF. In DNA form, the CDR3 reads TGCGCCAGCAGCCAGGAGGGACAGGGACGTCAGCCCCAGCATTTT.

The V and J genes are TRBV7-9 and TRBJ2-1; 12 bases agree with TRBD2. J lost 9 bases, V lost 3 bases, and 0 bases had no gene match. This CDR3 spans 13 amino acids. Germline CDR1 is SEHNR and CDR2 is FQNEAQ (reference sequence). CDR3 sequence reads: CASSLGLAGEQFF. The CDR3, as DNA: TGTGCCAGCAGCTTGGGACTAGCGGGTGAGCAGTTCTTC.

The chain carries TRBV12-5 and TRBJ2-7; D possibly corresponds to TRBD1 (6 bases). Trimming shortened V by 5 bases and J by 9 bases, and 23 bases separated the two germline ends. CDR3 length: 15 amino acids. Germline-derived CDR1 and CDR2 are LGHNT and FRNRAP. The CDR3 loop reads CASGPSGTPTARQYF. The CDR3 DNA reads TGTGCTAGTGGTCCCTCCGGGACACCCACCGCCCGGCAGTACTTC. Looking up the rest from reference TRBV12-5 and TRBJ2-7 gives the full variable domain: DARVTQTPRHKVTEMGQEVTMRCQPILGHNTVFWYRQTMMQGLELLAYFRNRAPLDDSGMPKDRFSAEMPDATLATLKIQPSEPRDSAVYFCASGPSGTPTARQYFGPGTRLTVT.

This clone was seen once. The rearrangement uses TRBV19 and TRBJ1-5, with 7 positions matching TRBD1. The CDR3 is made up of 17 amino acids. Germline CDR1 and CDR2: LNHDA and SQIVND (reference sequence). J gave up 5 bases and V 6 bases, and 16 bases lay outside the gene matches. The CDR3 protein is CASRPKLTGRFDQPQHF. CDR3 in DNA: TGTGCCAGTAGACCCAAATTGACAGGGAGGTTCGATCAGCCCCAGCATTTT.

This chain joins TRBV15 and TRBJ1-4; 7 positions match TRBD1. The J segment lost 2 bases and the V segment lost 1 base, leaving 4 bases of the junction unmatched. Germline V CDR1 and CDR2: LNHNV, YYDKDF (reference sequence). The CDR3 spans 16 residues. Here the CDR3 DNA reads TGTGCCACCAGCAGAGGACCGGGACAGACTAATGAAAAACTGTTTTTT. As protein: CATSRGPGQTNEKLFF.

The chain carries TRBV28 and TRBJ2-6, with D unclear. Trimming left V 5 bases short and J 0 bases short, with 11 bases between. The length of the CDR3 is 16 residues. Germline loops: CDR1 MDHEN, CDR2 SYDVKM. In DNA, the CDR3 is TGTGCCAGCAGTACAACCGTCTCCTCTGGGGCCAACGTCCTGACTTTC. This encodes CASSTTVSSGANVLTF.

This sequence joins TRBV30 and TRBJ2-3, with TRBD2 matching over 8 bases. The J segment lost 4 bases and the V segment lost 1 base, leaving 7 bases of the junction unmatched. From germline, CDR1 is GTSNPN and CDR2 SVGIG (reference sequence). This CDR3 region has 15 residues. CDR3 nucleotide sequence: TGTGCCTGGAGTGCAGAATTAGCGGGACCAGATACGCAGTATTTT. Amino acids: CAWSAELAGPDTQYF.

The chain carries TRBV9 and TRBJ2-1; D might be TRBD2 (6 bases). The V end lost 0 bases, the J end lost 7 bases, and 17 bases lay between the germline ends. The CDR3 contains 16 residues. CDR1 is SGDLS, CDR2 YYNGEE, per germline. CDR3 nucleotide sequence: TGTGCCAGCAGCGTAGAATCACTAGCAATTGGGAATGAGCAGTTCTTC. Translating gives CASSVESLAIGNEQFF.

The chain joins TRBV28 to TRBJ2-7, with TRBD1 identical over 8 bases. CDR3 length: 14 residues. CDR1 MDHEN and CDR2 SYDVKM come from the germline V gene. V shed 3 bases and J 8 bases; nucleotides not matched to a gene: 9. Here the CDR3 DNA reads TGTGCCAGCAGTTTCCTGGACAGGGCTGATCAGCAGTACTTC. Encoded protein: CASSFLDRADQQYF.

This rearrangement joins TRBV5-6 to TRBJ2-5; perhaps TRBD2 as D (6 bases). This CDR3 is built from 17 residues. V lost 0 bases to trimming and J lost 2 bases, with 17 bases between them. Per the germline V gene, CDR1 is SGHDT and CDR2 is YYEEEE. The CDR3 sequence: CASSLVLERAAQETQYF. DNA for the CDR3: TGTGCCAGCAGCTTGGTTTTGGAGCGGGCGGCGCAAGAGACCCAGTACTTC. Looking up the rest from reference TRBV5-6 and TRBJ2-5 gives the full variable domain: DAGVTQSPTHLIKTRGQQVTLRCSPKSGHDTVSWYQQALGQGPQFIFQYYEEEERQRGNFPDRFSGHQFPNYSSELNVNALLLGDSALYLCASSLVLERAAQETQYFGPGTRLLVL.

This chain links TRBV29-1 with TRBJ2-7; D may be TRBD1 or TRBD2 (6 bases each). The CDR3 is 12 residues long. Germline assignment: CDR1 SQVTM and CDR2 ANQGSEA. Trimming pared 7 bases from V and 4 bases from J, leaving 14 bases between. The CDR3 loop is CSAEGDSYEQYF. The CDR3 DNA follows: TGCAGCGCGGAGGGGGATAGTTACGAGCAGTACTTC.

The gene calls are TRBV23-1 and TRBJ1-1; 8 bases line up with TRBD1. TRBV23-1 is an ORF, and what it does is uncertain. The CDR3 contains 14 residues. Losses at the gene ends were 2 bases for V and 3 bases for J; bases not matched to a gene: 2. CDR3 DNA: TGCGCCAGCAGTCAAAACAGGGGGTACACTGAAGCTTTCTTT. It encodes CASSQNRGYTEAFF.

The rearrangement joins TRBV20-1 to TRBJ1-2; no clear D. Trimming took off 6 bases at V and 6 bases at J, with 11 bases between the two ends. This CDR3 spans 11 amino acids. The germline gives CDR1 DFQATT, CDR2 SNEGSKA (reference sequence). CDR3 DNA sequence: TGCAGTGCCACCCTCGGGGATGGCTACACCTTC. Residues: CSATLGDGYTF.

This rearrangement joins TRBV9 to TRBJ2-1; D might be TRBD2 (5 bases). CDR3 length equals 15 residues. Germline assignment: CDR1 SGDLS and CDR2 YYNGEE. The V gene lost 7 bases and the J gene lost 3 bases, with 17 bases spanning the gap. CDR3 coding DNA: TGTGCCAGCTCAAAGGACTTGAAGAACTACAATGAGCAGTTCTTC. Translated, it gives CASSKDLKNYNEQFF. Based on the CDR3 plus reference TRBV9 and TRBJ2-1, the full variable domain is DSGVTQTPKHLITATGQRVTLRCSPRSGDLSVYWYQQSLDQGLQFLIQYYNGEERAKGNILERFSAQQFPDLHSELNLSSLELGDSALYFCASSKDLKNYNEQFFGPGTRLTVL.

CDR3 coding DNA: TGCGCCAGCAGCTTGGGCGGCGGGGGGGCCTACGAGCAGTACTTC. Translation gives CASSLGGGGAYEQYF. The chain employs TRBV5-1 and TRBJ2-7; 9 bases map to TRBD2. The germline V gene has CDR1 SGHRS and CDR2 YFSETQ. Losses at the gene ends were 0 bases for V and 2 bases for J; bases not matched to a gene: 3. The CDR3 extends over 15 amino acids.